This entry lists 32 T cell receptor beta chains sequenced from one sample in a study of T cells in Graves' hyperthyroidism and ophthalmopathy. Amplified TCR beta CDR3 regions derived from RNA transcripts. With the HTBI primer set, the TCR CDR3 went through a first round of RT-PCR. TCRdb reanalysed the multiplex PCR reads using MiXCR and keeps one entry per CDR3 protein. The data contain around 500,000 distinct CDR3 sequences, under 25% of them singletons. The sample comprised blood. The receptors originated from a woman in her 70s with Graves' ophthalmopathy.

This clonotype was observed a handful of times. The CDR3 here is CASSFGGTSRTDTQYF. CDR3 nucleotide sequence: TGTGCCAGCAGCTTCGGAGGTACCTCTCGCACAGATACGCAGTATTTT. The chain couples TRBV11-3 to TRBJ2-3; D may be TRBD2 (5 bases). The CDR3 sequence is 16 residues long. V dropped 3 bases and J dropped 1 base, with 14 bases sitting between them. Germline V gene lookup returns CDR1 SGHNT and CDR2 YENEEA.

This clonotype showed up just a few times. The gene calls are TRBV7-3 and TRBJ2-1; D possibly corresponds to TRBD1 (6 bases). This CDR3 contains 13 residues. Germline CDR1 and CDR2: SGHTA and FQGTGA. V gave up 6 bases and J gave up 6 bases, with 12 bases separating them. The CDR3: CASSLLDSNEQFF. In nucleotides, the CDR3 is TGTGCCAGCAGTCTCCTGGACAGCAATGAGCAGTTCTTC.

V gene TRBV20-1 combines with J gene TRBJ2-2; 8 nucleotides match TRBD2. Germline lookup yields CDR1 DFQATT and CDR2 SNEGSKA (reference sequence). This CDR3 contains 14 residues. The junction had 4 bases not matched to a gene; V was cut back by 3 bases and J by 4 bases. In DNA, the CDR3 is TGCAGTGCTAGTCGGGGGGGTGGCACCGGGGAGCTGTTTTTT. It specifies CSASRGGGTGELFF.

The sample holds many counts of this clonotype. This rearrangement joins TRBV27 to TRBJ2-3, with 7 bases matching TRBD2. Trimming at V came to 4 bases and at J to 8 bases, leaving 24 bases not matched to a gene. Germline CDR1 MNHEY, CDR2 SMNVEV (reference sequence). The CDR3 totals 19 residues. The CDR3 bases are TGTGCCAGCAGTTCCCGGACATCCCCTTCTAGCGGTAGGGCGGCTACGCAGTATTTT. Translation gives CASSSRTSPSSGRAATQYF.

The CDR3 DNA sequence: TGTGCCAGCAGCCCAGGGGCAGGGGGAACCTACGAGCAGTACTTC. Translating gives CASSPGAGGTYEQYF. The J gene is TRBJ2-7, the V gene TRBV7-8; TRBD1 matches 7 bases. The J segment lost 2 bases and the V segment lost 5 bases, leaving 9 bases of the junction unmatched. CDR3 length: 15 amino acids. Germline-derived CDR1 and CDR2 are SGHVS and FQNEAQ.

The V gene is TRBV30, the J gene TRBJ2-7; D is ambiguous. This CDR3 is 12 amino acids long. Trimming removed 5 bases from V and 7 bases from J, with 15 bases in between. The germline CDR1 and CDR2 sequences are GTSNPN and SVGIG (reference sequence). Written as DNA, the CDR3 is TGTGCCTGGTCCAGGTCGGTTTGGGAGCAGTACTTC. Protein: CAWSRSVWEQYF.

CDR3 DNA: TGTGCCAGCAGCCAAGGGTCTGAAAAACTGTTTTTT. Translated: CASSQGSEKLFF. The chain couples TRBV3-1 to TRBJ1-4; D remains unclear. The CDR3 runs to 12 residues. V was pared by 1 base and J by 7 bases, with 4 bases between. Per germline, CDR1 LGHDT and CDR2 YNNKEL (reference sequence).

This chain joins TRBV27 and TRBJ2-2; 9 nucleotides agree with TRBD1. The CDR3 has 14 residues. V dropped 9 bases and J dropped 4; count of bases not matched to a gene: 6. Germline V CDR1 and CDR2: MNHEY, SMNVEV (reference sequence). CDR3 protein: CARRDRVGTGELFF. CDR3 in DNA: TGTGCCAGAAGGGACAGGGTAGGCACCGGGGAGCTGTTTTTT.

This clonotype has at least ten counts. CDR3 DNA: TGTGCCAGCAGCTTAGGTACCGGAGCCTACGAGCAGTACTTC. This codes for CASSLGTGAYEQYF. The rearrangement joins TRBV28 to TRBJ2-7; D uncertain. From germline, CDR1 is MDHEN and CDR2 SYDVKM. Trimming removed 6 bases from V and 2 bases from J, with 14 bases in between. This CDR3 contains 14 residues.

This clonotype appeared many times. The chain joins TRBV12-5 to TRBJ1-1, with 8 bases matching TRBD1. J gave up 4 bases and V 5 bases, and 6 bases lay outside the gene matches. CDR3 length: 14 amino acids. CDR1 and CDR2 from the germline V gene are LGHNT and FRNRAP. The CDR3 coding sequence is TGTGCTAGTGGTAGGACAGGGCTGGGCACTGAAGCTTTCTTT. It is translated as CASGRTGLGTEAFF.

In its sample, this clonotype was seen many times. V is TRBV6-2 or TRBV6-3 and J is TRBJ2-5; TRBD2 matches at 11 bases. Germline loops: CDR1 MNHEY, CDR2 SVGEGT. The CDR3 has 14 residues. V dropped 7 bases and J dropped 4; count of bases not matched to a gene: 5. In DNA form, the CDR3 reads TGTGCCAGCAAGAGTCTAGCGGGGGGAGAGACCCAGTACTTC. Translation: CASKSLAGGETQYF.

The rearrangement joins TRBV19 to TRBJ1-6; possible D gene TRBD1, 5 bases. Trimming took off 3 bases at V and 9 bases at J, with 15 bases between the two ends. Germline V gene sequence: CDR1 LNHDA, CDR2 SQIVND (reference sequence). The CDR3 loop spans 15 amino acids. The CDR3 DNA reads as TGTGCCAGTAGTATGTTTTCGGGGGTTGCTTCACCCCTCCACTTT. This sequence encodes CASSMFSGVASPLHF. The whole variable domain, remainder taken from reference TRBV19 and TRBJ1-6, is DGGITQSPKYLFRKEGQNVTLSCEQNLNHDAMYWYRQDPGQGLRLIYYSQIVNDFQKGDIAEGYSVSREKKESFPLTVTSAQKNPTAFYLCASSMFSGVASPLHFGNGTRLTVT.

Here the CDR3 reads CASSYDTVYEQYF. Here the CDR3 DNA reads TGTGCCAGCAGTTACGACACCGTCTACGAGCAGTACTTC. The chain couples TRBV6-2 or TRBV6-3 to TRBJ2-7; D unresolved. Looked up from germline, CDR1 is MNHEY and CDR2 is SVGEGT. The ends were cut back, 2 bases at V and 3 bases at J, with 8 bases in the middle. The CDR3 has 13 amino acids.

This clonotype appeared once. The V call is TRBV6-4, the J call TRBJ1-6; the D gene is possibly TRBD1 (5 bases). Between the trimmed V and J ends, which lost 5 bases and 9 bases, there was a span of 11 bases. Germline V gene data show CDR1 as MRHNA and CDR2 as SNTAGT. The CDR3 is made up of 13 amino acids. The CDR3 spells CASSWDGVSPLHF. The CDR3 DNA reads TGTGCCAGCAGTTGGGACGGCGTTTCACCCCTCCACTTT.

Concerning this clonotype itself: It may be a read error: a sequence one base away is much more abundant. V usage is TRBV6-1 and J usage is TRBJ2-1; D is undetermined. Per germline, CDR1 MNHNS and CDR2 SASEGT. The germline V and J ends were trimmed by 7 bases and 9 bases, with 10 bases remaining between them. The CDR3 is made up of 11 amino acids. The CDR3 loop is CASTRGFEQFF. CDR3 in DNA: TGTGCCAGCACTCGAGGATTTGAGCAGTTCTTC.

The chain uses TRBV7-3 and TRBJ2-1; the match to TRBD2 covers 8 bases. Germline V lookup: CDR1 SGHTA, CDR2 FQGTGA. J gave up 5 bases and V 0 bases, and 9 bases lay outside the gene matches. This CDR3 comprises 17 residues. The CDR3, as DNA: TGTGCCAGCAGCTTAACAGGCCAGCGGGAGCTCCACAATGAGCAGTTCTTC. This gives the protein CASSLTGQRELHNEQFF. The full variable domain, rest sourced from reference TRBV7-3 and TRBJ2-1, is GAGVSQTPSNKVTEKGKYVELRCDPISGHTALYWYRQSLGQGPEFLIYFQGTGAADDSGLPNDRFFAVRPEGSVSTLKIQRTERGDSAVYLCASSLTGQRELHNEQFFGPGTRLTVL.

The rearrangement links TRBV6-2 or TRBV6-3 to TRBJ2-7; TRBD2 aligns across 7 bases. The CDR3 runs 14 residues. Losses at the gene ends were 5 bases for V and 6 bases for J; bases not matched to a gene: 10. The germline V gene has CDR1 MNHEY and CDR2 SVGEGT. In DNA form, the CDR3 reads TGTGCCAGCAGTCGAAGCGGGACCAGTGGCGAGCAGTACTTC. It yields the protein CASSRSGTSGEQYF.

This chain connects TRBV5-1 to TRBJ1-1; TRBD1 aligns across 8 bases. The CDR3 has 15 residues. Per germline, CDR1 SGHRS and CDR2 YFSETQ. V was clipped by 4 bases and J by 4 bases; unmatched bases: 9. The CDR3 loop reads CASSNGQGIGTEAFF. The CDR3 region has the DNA TGCGCCAGCAGCAATGGACAGGGTATCGGCACTGAAGCTTTCTTT. The full variable domain, in which reference TRBV5-1 and TRBJ1-1 provide the parts outside the CDR3, is KAGVTQTPRYLIKTRGQQVTLSCSPISGHRSVSWYQQTPGQGLQFLFEYFSETQRNKGNFPGRFSGRQFSNSRSEMNVSTLELGDSALYLCASSNGQGIGTEAFFGQGTRLTVV.

The chain has TRBV19 and TRBJ2-5; 7 positions match TRBD2. This CDR3 has 13 amino acids. Germline V lookup: CDR1 LNHDA, CDR2 SQIVND (reference sequence). Germline trimming cut 9 bases from V and 5 bases from J; bases unmatched to any gene: 9. The CDR3 DNA reads TGTGCCAGCGGCCACGGGGGGACGGAGACCCAGTACTTC. Amino acids: CASGHGGTETQYF.

As for this clonotype: This could be a read error, since a much larger clone is one nucleotide away. The J gene is TRBJ2-1, the V gene TRBV28; TRBD2 aligns across 9 bases. The CDR3 runs 15 residues. V trimming: 3 bases; J trimming: 8 bases; junction bases outside the gene matches: 8. Germline CDR1 MDHEN, CDR2 SYDVKM. This CDR3 is CASSFPSGKSYEQFF. CDR3 coding DNA: TGTGCCAGCAGTTTTCCTAGCGGGAAGAGCTATGAGCAGTTCTTC.

This chain joins TRBV30 and TRBJ2-7; the D call may be TRBD1 or TRBD2 (5 bases each). Deletions cut 3 bases from V and 0 bases from J, with 9 bases between. From germline, CDR1 is GTSNPN and CDR2 SVGIG (reference sequence). The length of the CDR3 is 13 residues. The CDR3 spells CAWSRGYSYEQYF. In DNA, the CDR3 is TGTGCCTGGAGCCGGGGCTACTCCTACGAGCAGTACTTC.

V usage is TRBV29-1 and J usage is TRBJ1-2; a weak D match, TRBD1 (5 bases). V was clipped by 1 base and J by 3 bases, with 9 bases between them. The CDR3 extends over 13 amino acids. The V gene's germline CDR1 is SQVTM and CDR2 ANQGSEA. The CDR3 coding sequence is TGCAGCGTTGAAGTTCAGGGTGACTATGGCTACACCTTC. Protein: CSVEVQGDYGYTF.

This clonotype has more than one count but fewer than ten. The rearrangement links TRBV12-5 to TRBJ1-1; a possible D gene is TRBD1 (5 bases). The length of the CDR3 is 15 residues. CDR1 and CDR2 from the germline V gene are LGHNT and FRNRAP. The V end lost 3 bases, the J end lost 1 base, and 12 bases lay between the germline ends. The CDR3 loop is CASGFAGLSNTEAFF. CDR3 nucleotide sequence: TGTGCTAGTGGTTTCGCAGGGCTTTCGAACACTGAAGCTTTCTTT.

The gene calls are TRBV30 and TRBJ2-3; D remains ambiguous. The germline V gene has CDR1 GTSNPN and CDR2 SVGIG (reference sequence). V lost 3 bases to trimming and J lost 5 bases, with 6 bases between them. This CDR3 has 11 amino acids. The CDR3 is CAWSLKDTQYF. CDR3 DNA: TGTGCCTGGAGCCTAAAAGATACGCAGTATTTT.

J is TRBJ2-1 and V is TRBV6-1; maybe TRBD1 (6 bases). V was shortened by 6 bases and J by 4 bases, with 16 bases between the two germline ends. The CDR3 is made up of 15 amino acids. Germline assignment: CDR1 MNHNS and CDR2 SASEGT. The CDR3 reads CASRTVIQGYNEQFF. The CDR3 DNA is TGTGCCAGCAGGACAGTAATACAGGGTTACAATGAGCAGTTCTTC.

This clonotype appeared a single time. The CDR3 here is CASSAIALAGANEQFF. The CDR3 nucleotides read TGTGCCAGCAGCGCCATCGCACTAGCGGGAGCTAATGAGCAGTTCTTC. V and J are TRBV28 and TRBJ2-1, with 11 bases that match TRBD2. The germline V gene encodes CDR1 MDHEN and CDR2 SYDVKM. V shed 6 bases and J 7 bases; nucleotides not matched to a gene: 11. CDR3 length: 16 amino acids.

This chain links TRBV5-4 with TRBJ2-3; 7 bases are a match to TRBD1. The CDR3 loop spans 17 amino acids. V was pared by 3 bases and J by 0 bases, with 10 bases of the junction left unmatched. CDR1 SGHNT and CDR2 YYREEE come from the germline V gene (reference sequence). CDR3 coding DNA: TGTGCCAGCAGCTACCCTAACAGGGGCCCTAGCACAGATACGCAGTATTTT. Protein: CASSYPNRGPSTDTQYF.

This clonotype has just a few counts. This rearrangement joins TRBV3-1 to TRBJ2-2; perhaps TRBD2 as D (5 bases). There are 14 residues in the CDR3. Looked up from germline, CDR1 is LGHDT and CDR2 is YNNKEL (reference sequence). V was cut by 0 bases and J by 5 bases, with 7 bases left in between. CDR3 residues: CASSQERRTGELFF. CDR3 in DNA: TGTGCCAGCAGCCAAGAAAGGAGGACCGGGGAGCTGTTTTTT.

This clonotype was picked up a small number of times. V is TRBV3-1 and J is TRBJ2-7, with TRBD2 identical over 10 bases. The V gene's germline CDR1 is LGHDT and CDR2 YNNKEL (reference sequence). This CDR3 has 14 residues. After removal of 6 bases from V and 5 bases from J, the junction contained 7 bases not matched to a gene. The CDR3 bases are TGTGCCAGCAGTGAGAGCGGGAGGGCCCACGAGCAGTACTTC. Its protein product is CASSESGRAHEQYF.

V gene TRBV12-3 or TRBV12-4 combines with J gene TRBJ2-1; D is perhaps TRBD2 (6 bases). Trimming removed 3 bases at V and 9 bases at J, with 12 bases between. The CDR3 extends over 13 amino acids. CDR3 DNA: TGTGCCAGCAGTTTGATGGGAGGTAGTGAGCAGTTCTTC. This codes for CASSLMGGSEQFF.

The V and J genes are TRBV3-1 and TRBJ2-2; 12 nucleotides agree with TRBD2. V dropped 4 bases and J dropped 1; count of bases not matched to a gene: 7. CDR1 is LGHDT and CDR2 is YNNKEL in the germline V gene (reference sequence). The CDR3 covers 18 residues. CDR3: CASSPRTSGIMNTGELFF. CDR3 DNA: TGTGCCAGCAGCCCCCGGACTAGCGGGATAATGAACACCGGGGAGCTGTTTTTT.

The gene calls are TRBV6-5 and TRBJ1-6; D is possibly TRBD1 (5 bases). Germline CDR1 reads MNHEY; CDR2 reads SVGAGI. This CDR3 is built from 14 residues. The germline V and J ends were trimmed by 4 bases and 6 bases, with 10 bases remaining between them. As DNA, the CDR3 is TGTGCCAGCAGTTTGGGACTCCGTAATTCACCCCTCCACTTT. Protein sequence: CASSLGLRNSPLHF.